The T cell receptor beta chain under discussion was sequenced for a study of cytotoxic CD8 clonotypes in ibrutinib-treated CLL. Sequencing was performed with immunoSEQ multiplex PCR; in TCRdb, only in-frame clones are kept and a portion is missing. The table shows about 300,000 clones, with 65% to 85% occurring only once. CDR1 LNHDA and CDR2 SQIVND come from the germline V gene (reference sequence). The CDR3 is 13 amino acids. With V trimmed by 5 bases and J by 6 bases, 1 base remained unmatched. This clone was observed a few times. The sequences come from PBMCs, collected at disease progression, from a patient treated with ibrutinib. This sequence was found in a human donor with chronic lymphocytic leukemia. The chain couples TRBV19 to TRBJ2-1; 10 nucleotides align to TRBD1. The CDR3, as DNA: TGTGCCAGTAGTTGGACAGGGGGCAATGAGCAGTTCTTC. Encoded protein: CASSWTGGNEQFF.